The 28 T cell receptor beta chains given below trace back to one sample, sequenced in a study of OX40 agonist ivuxolimab in advanced cancers. Libraries were built with the immunoSEQ multiplex PCR assay. TCRdb stores this immuneACCESS table with in-frame sequences only. Part of the clones is absent; in the studies checked, under half of the shortfall reflects unresolved V genes, and no reason is known for the rest. The sample includes some 45,000 clones, with 75% to 90% observed a single time. 14% to 15% of the sample is taken by the ten largest. The source was CD4+ or CD8+ T cells sorted from blood, collected in a trial of the OX40 agonist ivuxolimab. Receptors were obtained from an adult with an advanced solid tumor such as melanoma, head and neck, liver or kidney cancer.

The V and J genes are TRBV28 and TRBJ1-1, with a weak D call TRBD1 (5 bases). The CDR3 runs 15 residues. Trimming stripped 8 bases from V and 2 bases from J, with 18 bases between. The germline V gene encodes CDR1 MDHEN and CDR2 SYDVKM. CDR3 residues: CASFLPGTVNTEAFF. Here the CDR3 DNA reads TGTGCCAGCTTCCTCCCCGGGACGGTAAACACTGAAGCTTTCTTT. Full variable domain (missing parts from reference TRBV28 and TRBJ1-1): DVKVTQSSRYLVKRTGEKVFLECVQDMDHENMFWYRQDPGLGLRLIYFSYDVKMKEKGDIPEGYSVSREKKERFSLILESASTNQTSMYLCASFLPGTVNTEAFFGQGTRLTVV.

The V call is TRBV4-1, the J call TRBJ2-1; 7 bases align to TRBD1. The CDR3 is made up of 17 amino acids. The V segment lost 3 bases and the J segment 7 bases; nucleotides outside the gene matches: 15. Per germline, CDR1 MGHRA and CDR2 YSYEKL. CDR3 bases: TGCGCCAGCAGCCAGGGGAGACAGGGTGCCCTCTGGAATGAGCAGTTCTTC. Translated: CASSQGRQGALWNEQFF.

The V call is TRBV5-5, the J call TRBJ1-3; D might be TRBD1 (5 bases). The CDR3 totals 16 residues. With 3 bases removed from V and 4 bases from J, the gap between germline ends came to 17 bases. Germline CDR1 and CDR2: SGHKS and YYEKEE (reference sequence). CDR3 loop: CASSSEQASSGNTIYF. CDR3 coding DNA: TGTGCCAGCAGCTCCGAACAGGCCTCCTCGGGAAACACCATATATTTT. Filled out from reference TRBV5-5 and TRBJ1-3, the complete variable domain reads DAGVTQSPTHLIKTRGQQVTLRCSPISGHKSVSWYQQVLGQGPQFIFQYYEKEERGRGNFPDRFSARQFPNYSSELNVNALLLGDSALYLCASSSEQASSGNTIYFGEGSWLTVV.

V is TRBV9 and J is TRBJ1-2; D uncertain. V lost 0 bases to trimming and J lost 1 base, with 13 bases between them. The CDR3 consists of 16 residues. The germline CDR1 and CDR2 sequences are SGDLS and YYNGEE. CDR3 nucleotide sequence: TGTGCCAGCAGCGTAGTAGAGAGGGCGGGTAACTATGGCTACACCTTC. This sequence encodes CASSVVERAGNYGYTF.

This clone rates as medium-sized (0.01 to 0.1%). V is TRBV9 and J is TRBJ2-6; 7 bases map to TRBD1. The germline CDR1 and CDR2 sequences are SGDLS and YYNGEE. This CDR3 has 15 residues. With V trimmed by 3 bases and J by 4 bases, 4 bases remained unmatched. CDR3 sequence reads: CASSETGAGANVLTF. Here the CDR3 DNA reads TGTGCCAGCAGCGAAACAGGGGCCGGGGCCAACGTCCTGACTTTC.

The V and J genes are TRBV19 and TRBJ2-1; TRBD2 matches at 9 bases. V lost 4 bases, J lost 3 bases, and 4 bases stayed unmatched. The CDR3 loop spans 15 amino acids. CDR1 is LNHDA and CDR2 is SQIVND in the germline V gene (reference sequence). In DNA, the CDR3 is TGTGCCAGTAGTAAGACTAGCGGTTACTACAATGAGCAGTTCTTC. This encodes CASSKTSGYYNEQFF.

The rearrangement joins TRBV27 to TRBJ2-7; weak D call: TRBD1 (6 bases). V was trimmed by 6 bases and J by 3 bases, leaving 15 bases between them. Germline CDR1 and CDR2: MNHEY and SMNVEV (reference sequence). The CDR3 covers 14 residues. DNA for the CDR3: TGTGCCAGCAGACCAGGGGTCCCACTCTACGAGCAGTACTTC. Encoded protein: CASRPGVPLYEQYF.

This clone showed up just once. This chain joins TRBV6-5 and TRBJ2-7; 8 bases are a match to TRBD1. Trimming took 2 bases from V and 1 from J; bases not matched to a gene: 4. From germline, CDR1 is MNHEY and CDR2 SVGAGI. This CDR3 has 15 amino acids. CDR3 protein: CASSYQTGVSYEQYF. CDR3 DNA: TGTGCCAGCAGTTACCAGACAGGGGTTTCCTACGAGCAGTACTTC.

The V gene is TRBV9, the J gene TRBJ2-1; D ambiguous. Germline V CDR1 and CDR2: SGDLS, YYNGEE. The CDR3 spans 13 residues. The V end lost 4 bases, the J end lost 6 bases, and 11 bases lay between the germline ends. CDR3 sequence reads: CASSHPVANEQFF. The CDR3, as DNA: TGTGCCAGCAGCCACCCTGTGGCCAATGAGCAGTTCTTC. The variable domain in full, completed from reference TRBV9 and TRBJ2-1, reads DSGVTQTPKHLITATGQRVTLRCSPRSGDLSVYWYQQSLDQGLQFLIQYYNGEERAKGNILERFSAQQFPDLHSELNLSSLELGDSALYFCASSHPVANEQFFGPGTRLTVL.

This clone showed up just a few times. J is TRBJ2-7 and V is TRBV6-1; 8 bases fit TRBD2. CDR1 MNHNS and CDR2 SASEGT come from the germline V gene. V shed 5 bases, J shed 4 bases, and the junction held 7 bases outside the gene matches. There are 14 residues in the CDR3. CDR3 coding DNA: TGTGCCAGCAGTATGAGCGGGGGACGGTACGAGCAGTACGTC. Its protein is CASSMSGGRYEQYV.

This chain joins TRBV5-1 and TRBJ1-2, with TRBD1 matching 7 bases. CDR1 SGHRS and CDR2 YFSETQ come from the germline V gene. The CDR3 spans 19 residues. Germline trimming cut 5 bases from V and 0 bases from J; bases unmatched to any gene: 19. The DNA for the CDR3 is TGCGCCAGCAGACTTGATACTACAGGGGATTTTTTACCTAACTATGGCTACACCTTC. This translates into CASRLDTTGDFLPNYGYTF.

By proportion, this clone is medium-sized. The chain couples TRBV5-8 to TRBJ2-7; weak D call: TRBD2 (5 bases). CDR1 and CDR2 (germline): SGHTS, YDEGEE. This CDR3 comprises 16 residues. The germline V and J ends were trimmed by 0 bases and 6 bases, with 19 bases remaining between them. CDR3 nucleotides: TGTGCCAGCAGCTTGGTCTCTGGGAGCCGGGGTGGCGAGCAGTACTTC. Residues: CASSLVSGSRGGEQYF. Full variable domain (outside the CDR3, taken from reference TRBV5-8 and TRBJ2-7): EAGVTQSPTHLIKTRGQQATLRCSPISGHTSVYWYQQALGLGLQFLLWYDEGEERNRGNFPPRFSGRQFPNYSSELNVNALELEDSALYLCASSLVSGSRGGEQYFGPGTRLTVT.

The chain joins TRBV2 to TRBJ1-4; D remains unclear. Germline lookup yields CDR1 SNHLY and CDR2 FYNNEI. The CDR3 extends over 13 amino acids. Trimming removed 0 bases from V and 8 bases from J, with 7 bases in between. The CDR3: CASSEALWEKLFF. CDR3 in DNA: TGTGCCAGCAGTGAAGCGCTGTGGGAAAAACTGTTTTTT.

The chain uses TRBV5-5 and TRBJ1-1; TRBD1 is a possible D gene (5 bases). CDR1 and CDR2 from the germline V gene are SGHKS and YYEKEE (reference sequence). V lost 1 base to trimming and J lost 0 bases, with 10 bases between them. This CDR3 region has 15 residues. CDR3 sequence reads: CASSLYDSVNTEAFF. The CDR3 DNA follows: TGTGCCAGCAGCTTGTACGACAGCGTGAACACTGAAGCTTTCTTT.

The rearrangement links TRBV15 to TRBJ1-2, with TRBD1 as a possible D gene (5 bases). There are 12 residues in the CDR3. Germline loops: CDR1 LNHNV, CDR2 YYDKDF (reference sequence). Trimming cost V 8 bases and J 4 bases, with 11 bases left between them. This CDR3 reads CATGGSFYGYTF. CDR3 DNA: TGTGCCACCGGGGGGTCCTTCTATGGCTACACCTTC.

In this sample, this clone turned up a few times. The V call is TRBV4-1, the J call TRBJ1-1, with 7 nucleotides matching TRBD1. The V segment lost 5 bases and the J segment 2 bases; nucleotides outside the gene matches: 17. CDR3 size: 18 residues. The germline V gene has CDR1 MGHRA and CDR2 YSYEKL. The CDR3 spells CASSALPGQISGNTEAFF. The CDR3 coding sequence is TGCGCCAGCAGCGCGCTCCCGGGACAGATTTCTGGAAACACTGAAGCTTTCTTT.

The chain carries TRBV28 and TRBJ1-2; D remains unclear. The germline CDR1 and CDR2 sequences are MDHEN and SYDVKM. Trimming cost V 5 bases and J 6 bases, with 13 bases left between them. The CDR3 runs 13 residues. CDR3 nucleotide sequence: TGTGCCAGCAGTAAAAACCTCGGTCATGGCTACACCTTC. Residues: CASSKNLGHGYTF.

This clone has a count of ten or more. J is TRBJ2-3 and V is TRBV4-1; 8 bases are shared with TRBD2. Germline V CDR1 and CDR2: MGHRA, YSYEKL. V lost 3 bases to trimming and J lost 4 bases; unmatched junction nucleotides: 6. The CDR3 is 15 residues long. The CDR3 DNA reads TGCGCCAGCAGCCAGGTTAGCGGGGTCGCAGATACGCAGTATTTT. It is translated as CASSQVSGVADTQYF.

V is TRBV29-1 and J is TRBJ2-1, with 8 nucleotides matching TRBD2. Trimming cost V 4 bases and J 2 bases; bases outside gene matches: 13. Germline assignment: CDR1 SQVTM and CDR2 ANQGSEA. This CDR3 spans 17 amino acids. The CDR3 nucleotides read TGCAGCGTTGGCGGTAGCGGGACGAATGGGGCCTACAATGAGCAGTTCTTC. This encodes CSVGGSGTNGAYNEQFF.

V is TRBV7-9 and J is TRBJ1-3; D is ambiguous. The ends were cut back, 9 bases at V and 0 bases at J, with 9 bases in the middle. The CDR3 loop spans 13 amino acids. Germline V gene lookup returns CDR1 SEHNR and CDR2 FQNEAQ (reference sequence). The CDR3 nucleotides read TGTGCCAGTGTACCGGTCTCTGGAAACACCATATATTTT. Translated, it gives CASVPVSGNTIYF.

The CDR3 DNA reads TGTGCCAGCAGTCCCGTCTCCGGTGGGGTCGACGAGCAGTACTTC. Translating it yields CASSPVSGGVDEQYF. The chain links TRBV6-5 to TRBJ2-7; D remains ambiguous. Trimming shortened V by 5 bases and J by 5 bases, and 19 bases separated the two germline ends. Per germline, CDR1 MNHEY and CDR2 SVGAGI. The CDR3 length is 15 residues.

The chain is built from TRBV7-6 and TRBJ1-1; a weak D match, TRBD1 (5 bases). V gave up 1 base and J gave up 3 bases, with 27 bases separating them. From germline, CDR1 is SGHVS and CDR2 FNYEAQ. The CDR3 contains 20 residues. This CDR3 is CASSLVSGRGYLSGHTEAFF. The CDR3 DNA is TGTGCCAGCAGCTTAGTTTCCGGGCGGGGCTACCTGAGTGGACACACTGAAGCTTTCTTT.

This clone has just a few counts. In DNA form, the CDR3 reads TGTGCCAGCAGCTTGGATTCAGGGGCAGGTATCTACAATGAGCAGTTCTTC. Translated, it gives CASSLDSGAGIYNEQFF. The rearrangement joins TRBV5-4 to TRBJ2-1; perhaps TRBD1 as D (6 bases). The germline V and J ends were trimmed by 0 bases and 3 bases, with 16 bases remaining between them. CDR1 and CDR2 from the germline V gene are SGHNT and YYREEE (reference sequence). CDR3 size: 17 residues.

V usage is TRBV10-3 and J usage is TRBJ2-5; 9 bases match TRBD1. With V trimmed by 2 bases and J by 2 bases, 3 bases remained unmatched. CDR1 and CDR2 from the germline V gene are ENHRY and SYGVKD. The CDR3 runs 15 residues. The CDR3 DNA reads as TGTGCCATCAGTGAGCGAGGGACAGGGCAAGAGACCCAGTACTTC. It yields the protein CAISERGTGQETQYF.

The chain recombines TRBV27 with TRBJ2-3, with D hard to call. CDR3 length: 13 residues. Deletions cut 5 bases from V and 2 bases from J, with 8 bases between. Germline CDR1 reads MNHEY; CDR2 reads SMNVEV (reference sequence). CDR3 DNA: TGTGCCAGCAGTCCAACCCTCACAGATACGCAGTATTTT. It translates to CASSPTLTDTQYF.

About this clone itself: This same CDR3 is encoded by further DNA sequences in the sample. The CDR3 spells CASAGFEQYF. CDR3 DNA sequence: TGTGCCAGCGCAGGGTTCGAGCAGTACTTC. This rearrangement joins TRBV2 to TRBJ2-7; tentative D call: TRBD1 (5 bases). CDR1 and CDR2 from the germline V gene are SNHLY and FYNNEI. CDR3 size: 10 residues. V was cut by 8 bases and J by 6 bases, with 8 bases left in between.

The chain recombines TRBV7-9 with TRBJ2-5; a possible D gene is TRBD1 (5 bases). Trimming took off 5 bases at V and 4 bases at J, with 11 bases between the two ends. There are 13 residues in the CDR3. Per germline, CDR1 SEHNR and CDR2 FQNEAQ (reference sequence). This CDR3 reads CASSDSTAETQYF. DNA for the CDR3: TGTGCCAGCAGCGACTCGACAGCAGAGACCCAGTACTTC.

There are a few counts of this clone. V and J are TRBV9 and TRBJ2-7; tentatively, D is TRBD1 or TRBD2 (6 bases each). The germline V gene encodes CDR1 SGDLS and CDR2 YYNGEE. The CDR3 loop spans 15 amino acids. With 0 bases removed from V and 3 bases from J, the gap between germline ends came to 13 bases. DNA for the CDR3: TGTGCCAGCAGCGTAGGGGGGGACATAAACTACGAGCAGTACTTC. It encodes CASSVGGDINYEQYF. Combining the CDR3 with reference TRBV9 and TRBJ2-7 gives the whole variable domain DSGVTQTPKHLITATGQRVTLRCSPRSGDLSVYWYQQSLDQGLQFLIQYYNGEERAKGNILERFSAQQFPDLHSELNLSSLELGDSALYFCASSVGGDINYEQYFGPGTRLTVT.